These 22 T cell receptor beta chains were all obtained from the same sample, sequenced in a study of Graves' ophthalmopathy and Graves' hyperthyroidism. TCR beta CDR3 regions were amplified from RNA transcripts. HTBI-primed first-round RT-PCR preceded second-round multiplex PCR. TCRdb called the multiplex PCR reads again in MiXCR, with one record for every CDR3 protein. There are hundreds of thousands of distinct CDR3 sequences in the sample; 40% occur only once, and approximately 43% lies in the top ten. Sequenced: peripheral blood. These receptors were taken from an adult man with Graves' ophthalmopathy.

V and J are TRBV19 and TRBJ2-7; D is undetermined. This CDR3 is built from 13 residues. V shed 1 base and J shed 4 bases, with 8 bases lying between them. Looked up from germline, CDR1 is LNHDA and CDR2 is SQIVND (reference sequence). This CDR3 reads CASSIGLVYEQYF. In DNA, the CDR3 is TGTGCCAGTAGTATAGGCCTCGTATACGAGCAGTACTTC.

This clonotype occurred once. The V call is TRBV15, the J call TRBJ2-7; D perhaps matches TRBD2 (7 bases). The length of the CDR3 is 12 residues. Per germline, CDR1 LNHNV and CDR2 YYDKDF (reference sequence). V lost 5 bases to trimming and J lost 7 bases, with 12 bases between them. DNA of the CDR3: TGTGCCACCAGCTTAGGGGGGGGTGAGCAGTACTTC. This sequence encodes CATSLGGGEQYF.

This clonotype was observed a handful of times. This chain uses TRBV4-3 with TRBJ2-7; possible D gene TRBD1, 5 bases. The CDR3 spans 16 residues. Germline V gene lookup returns CDR1 LGHNA and CDR2 YSLEER. Trimming stripped 0 bases from V and 0 bases from J, with 12 bases between. The CDR3 DNA reads TGCGCCAGCAGCCAAGAAGCAGGGTTGAACTCCTACGAGCAGTACTTC. Residues: CASSQEAGLNSYEQYF.

The chain uses TRBV10-3 and TRBJ2-7; a possible D gene is TRBD1 (5 bases). This CDR3 is 13 amino acids long. Trimming pared 7 bases from V and 0 bases from J, leaving 10 bases between. The germline gives CDR1 ENHRY, CDR2 SYGVKD. Written as DNA, the CDR3 is TGTGCCATCAAAAGCGACAGCTCCTACGAGCAGTACTTC. Protein sequence: CAIKSDSSYEQYF.

V usage is TRBV19 and J usage is TRBJ1-1; D is uncertain. Deletions cut 7 bases from V and 7 bases from J, with 16 bases between. The germline gives CDR1 LNHDA, CDR2 SQIVND (reference sequence). The CDR3 totals 13 residues. CDR3 sequence: CASTQREFGEAFF. Here the CDR3 DNA reads TGTGCCAGTACGCAGCGGGAGTTTGGTGAAGCTTTCTTT.

CDR3 coding DNA: TGTGCCAGCAGACAGGGGATGAGAACTGAAGCTTTCTTT. It translates to CASRQGMRTEAFF. The rearrangement uses TRBV25-1 and TRBJ1-1, with 7 nucleotides matching TRBD1. Germline V gene sequence: CDR1 MGHDK, CDR2 SYGVNS. V lost 6 bases, J lost 5 bases, and 6 bases stayed unmatched. The length of the CDR3 is 13 residues.

The V and J genes are TRBV25-1 and TRBJ2-2; either TRBD1 or TRBD2 may supply D (5 bases each). The CDR3 totals 13 residues. The germline gives CDR1 MGHDK, CDR2 SYGVNS. Trimming left V 8 bases short and J 5 bases short, with 12 bases between. The CDR3 region is CASRHGATGELFF. For the CDR3, the DNA is TGTGCCAGCCGTCACGGGGCTACCGGGGAGCTGTTTTTT.

This clonotype was found once. The chain uses TRBV20-1 and TRBJ2-7; D perhaps matches TRBD1 (6 bases). The CDR3 covers 12 residues. V was clipped by 5 bases and J by 6 bases, with 14 bases between them. CDR1 and CDR2 (germline): DFQATT, SNEGSKA (reference sequence). The CDR3 sequence is CSAEGVSGEQYV. CDR3 nucleotides: TGCAGTGCTGAGGGGGTTTCGGGCGAGCAGTACGTC.

This sequence joins TRBV4-2 and TRBJ1-6; D perhaps matches TRBD1 (5 bases). Trimming cost V 0 bases and J 7 bases, with 10 bases left between them. Germline CDR1 reads LGHNA; CDR2 reads YNFKEQ. The CDR3 has 15 residues. CDR3 protein: CASSQDDSDNSPLHF. The CDR3 coding sequence is TGTGCCAGCAGCCAAGACGACAGCGACAATTCACCCCTCCACTTT.

The sample holds a few counts of this clonotype. This rearrangement joins TRBV2 to TRBJ2-5; D is uncertain. V was trimmed by 5 bases and J by 7 bases, leaving 17 bases between them. CDR3 length: 14 amino acids. Germline V CDR1 and CDR2: SNHLY, FYNNEI. The DNA for the CDR3 is TGTGCCAGCAGTTCCCCTGTCCCCCCTGGGACCCAGTACTTC. This gives the protein CASSSPVPPGTQYF.

The rearrangement joins TRBV24-1 to TRBJ1-5, with 8 bases fitting TRBD1. Germline V gene lookup returns CDR1 KGHDR and CDR2 SFDVKD. V lost 5 bases, J lost 5 bases, and 7 bases stayed unmatched. CDR3 length equals 15 residues. The CDR3: CATSALDRGHQPQHF. As DNA, the CDR3 is TGTGCCACCAGTGCCCTCGACAGGGGTCATCAGCCCCAGCATTTT.

This clonotype was recorded at least ten times. The rearrangement links TRBV10-3 to TRBJ2-7; 12 bases map to TRBD2. Germline CDR1 and CDR2: ENHRY and SYGVKD. V shed 10 bases, J shed 3 bases, and the junction held 7 bases outside the gene matches. The CDR3 totals 14 residues. As DNA, the CDR3 is TGTGCCAGCAAGGGGACTAGCGGGTTCTACGAGCAGTACTTC. It specifies CASKGTSGFYEQYF.

Concerning this clonotype: This could be a read error, since a much larger clone is one nucleotide away. The rearrangement links TRBV10-3 to TRBJ1-1; TRBD1 agrees at 8 bases. Germline CDR1 and CDR2: ENHRY and SYGVKD. J lost 7 bases, V lost 6 bases, and 19 bases had no gene match. The CDR3 runs 17 residues. The CDR3 DNA sequence: TGTGCCATCAGCCAGGGCGGACAGGGAAGAGCCCCCGGTGAAGCTTTCTTT. It yields the protein CAISQGGQGRAPGEAFF.

The chain is built from TRBV19 and TRBJ1-1; 9 bases are shared with TRBD1. The germline V gene has CDR1 LNHDA and CDR2 SQIVND (reference sequence). This CDR3 region has 16 residues. V shed 3 bases, J shed 6 bases, and the junction held 11 bases outside the gene matches. DNA of the CDR3: TGTGCCAGTAGTATGCTAGGGGGACAGGGTTCGGCTGAAGCTTTCTTT. Translated: CASSMLGGQGSAEAFF.

This clonotype was counted only a few times. This chain links TRBV25-1 with TRBJ2-2, with D uncertain. The CDR3 consists of 17 residues. CDR1 is MGHDK, CDR2 SYGVNS, per germline. V lost 8 bases and J 0 bases, leaving 19 bases between the germline ends. CDR3 sequence (DNA): TGTGCCAGCGAACCAACCCCCGCTCACGCGAACACCGGGGAGCTGTTTTTT. This translates into CASEPTPAHANTGELFF.

The chain employs TRBV5-6 and TRBJ1-1, with D uncertain. The V gene lost 1 base and the J gene lost 8 bases, with 9 bases spanning the gap. The CDR3 spans 12 residues. Germline lookup yields CDR1 SGHDT and CDR2 YYEEEE. In DNA form, the CDR3 reads TGTGCCAGCAGCTTGAAGAGGATCGAAGCTTTCTTT. Encoded protein: CASSLKRIEAFF.

This clonotype was detected only a few times. This chain joins TRBV9 and TRBJ2-5, with TRBD1 identical over 12 bases. There are 19 residues in the CDR3. J gave up 2 bases and V 4 bases, and 15 bases lay outside the gene matches. Germline assignment: CDR1 SGDLS and CDR2 YYNGEE. Written as DNA, the CDR3 is TGTGCCAGCAGCTCCACCCGGGACAGGGGGCTCACTTTTCAAGAGACCCAGTACTTC. Protein: CASSSTRDRGLTFQETQYF.

The chain is built from TRBV7-2 and TRBJ2-7; possible D gene TRBD2, 5 bases. V dropped 3 bases and J dropped 5 bases, with 11 bases sitting between them. The germline V gene encodes CDR1 SGHTA and CDR2 FQGNSA. The CDR3 loop spans 13 amino acids. CDR3 nucleotide sequence: TGTGCCAGCAGCTTTGCGGGCGTCAACGAGCAGTACTTC. This sequence encodes CASSFAGVNEQYF. The complete variable domain, with remaining parts taken from reference TRBV7-2 and TRBJ2-7, reads GAGVSQSPSNKVTEKGKDVELRCDPISGHTALYWYRQSLGQGLEFLIYFQGNSAPDKSGLPSDRFSAERTGGSVSTLTIQRTQQEDSAVYLCASSFAGVNEQYFGPGTRLTVT.

This clonotype occurred many times. This chain uses TRBV7-9 with TRBJ1-3, with D tentatively TRBD1 (5 bases). The CDR3 covers 14 residues. Germline V gene lookup returns CDR1 SEHNR and CDR2 FQNEAQ (reference sequence). V gave up 3 bases and J gave up 3 bases, with 9 bases separating them. As DNA, the CDR3 is TGTGCCAGCAGCTTTCGGGACCGTGGAAACACCATATATTTT. It codes for CASSFRDRGNTIYF.

This sequence joins TRBV20-1 and TRBJ2-7, with a weak D call TRBD1 (6 bases). CDR1 is DFQATT, CDR2 SNEGSKA, per germline (reference sequence). The CDR3 covers 14 residues. Deletions cut 6 bases from V and 5 bases from J, with 20 bases between. The CDR3 loop reads CSALNTGLSNEQYF. The CDR3 nucleotides read TGCAGTGCCCTTAATACAGGGTTGAGCAACGAGCAGTACTTC.

This clonotype was picked up many times. The chain uses TRBV10-2 and TRBJ2-5; no clear D gene. V lost 3 bases and J 7 bases, leaving 6 bases between the germline ends. Germline V gene lookup returns CDR1 WSHSY and CDR2 SAAADI. The CDR3 is 11 amino acids. This CDR3 is CASSDGGTQYF. The CDR3 DNA sequence: TGCGCCAGCAGTGATGGCGGGACCCAGTACTTC.

The chain recombines TRBV25-1 with TRBJ2-7; 8 bases are shared with TRBD1. This CDR3 has 14 amino acids. Trimming cost V 7 bases and J 6 bases; bases outside gene matches: 11. CDR1 and CDR2 (germline): MGHDK, SYGVNS. The CDR3 DNA follows: TGTGCCAGCATTCGGGGACAGGCTGTCGGCGAGCAGTACTTC. This encodes CASIRGQAVGEQYF.